The clone carrying this T cell receptor beta chain was picked up a small number of times. The data stem from a study of T-cell reconstitution after alpha-beta-depleted transplantation in children. Preparing the TCRbeta library involved the use of unique molecular identifiers. TCRdb re-derived calls from the PCR reads in MiXCR, one entry per CDR3 protein. The sample lists fewer than 1 million distinct CDR3 sequences, 16% occurring once. The sequence came from a male patient between 10 and 17 years old who had a stem cell transplant for acute lymphoblastic leukemia, so the T cells may come from the graft donor. Sequences were derived from PBMCs, mostly from graft donor cells, sampled 360 days after TCRalphabeta/CD19-depleted stem cell transplant.

The CDR3 spells CASSDGTGRDTQYF. The CDR3, as DNA: TGTGCCAGCAGCGACGGGACAGGGAGGGATACGCAGTATTTT. V gene TRBV2 combines with J gene TRBJ2-3; 9 nucleotides agree with TRBD1. This CDR3 is 14 amino acids long. The V gene's germline CDR1 is SNHLY and CDR2 FYNNEI. V lost 6 bases to trimming and J lost 6 bases; unmatched junction nucleotides: 7.